The present T cell receptor (beta chain) was sequenced within a study of cytomegalovirus exposure and HLA in healthy donors. This clone occurred a few times. This CDR3 spans 15 amino acids. The V end was cut by 1 base, the J end by 2 bases, with 8 bases between. The germline V gene encodes CDR1 LGHNA and CDR2 YSLEER. This PCR relied on a set of 60 Vbeta primers and 13 Jbeta primers. Profiling relied on immunoSEQ multiplex PCR, and the TCRdb table lists in-frame clones only, not all of them. The sample has about 150,000 clones, about four fifths seen once. The TCR comes from a man between 18 and 35 years old in good health and CMV-seronegative. Sequenced input: PBMCs. The chain recombines TRBV4-3 with TRBJ1-4, with unresolved D. The CDR3 DNA reads as TGCGCCAGCAGCCAAGGGCCAGGCACTAATGAAAAACTGTTTTTT. Amino acid sequence: CASSQGPGTNEKLFF.